This record concerns one T cell receptor beta chain sequence. The sample contains more than one DNA sequence encoding this CDR3. Time point given: pretreatment peripheral blood. Synthetic spike-ins, TCR analog templates, were added into each PCR. Clones were read by immunoSEQ multiplex PCR, and TCRdb kept only the in-frame ones, dropping some. The sample shows roughly 54,000 clones, around 90% of them seen only once. This specimen comes from a study of PD-L1 blockade in urothelial cancer. Study context: Males with bladder-origin urothelial cancer made up about 85% of the roughly 29 patients. The patients had undergone anywhere from 0 to 3 prior chemotherapy regimens. Blood was tested 3 weeks (second dose) and 6 weeks into treatment.

Germline V gives CDR1 LNHDA, CDR2 SQIVND (reference sequence). This CDR3 has 13 residues. The junction had 4 bases not matched to a gene; V was cut back by 7 bases and J by 4 bases. The material sequenced was PBMCs, taken around atezolizumab (anti-PD-L1) treatment. This receptor was taken from a woman in her sixties or seventies with urothelial cancer. The chain uses TRBV19 and TRBJ2-3; 8 positions agree with TRBD1. CDR3 loop: CASTGQGADTQYF. For the CDR3, the DNA is TGTGCCAGTACCGGACAGGGCGCAGATACGCAGTATTTT.